The rows below give T cell receptor beta chains drawn from one sample of a study of CD8 T cells in Susac syndrome. TCRdb re-derived calls from the immunoSEQ multiplex PCR reads in MiXCR, one entry per CDR3 protein. Of over 120,000 distinct CDR3 sequences listed, about 95% are singletons. Sequencing was done on a sample of CD4+ T cells from PBMCs. Receptors originate from a human donor with Susac syndrome. Each CDR3 is given with its conserved first and last residue. D genes are given only for firm matches. Not all rows give a size; the values are once, few, many and, for expanded clones, a class.

cdr3_aa cdr3_nt v_call clone_size d_call j_call
CASSSLGTEAFF TGTGCCAGCAGCTCCCTGGGGACTGAAGCTTTCTTT TRBV11-2 - - TRBJ1-1
CASPPGQKSYGYTF TGTGCCTCGCCCCCGGGACAGAAAAGCTATGGCTACACCTTC TRBV30 - TRBD1 TRBJ1-2
CASSPGRSPLHF TGTGCCAGCAGCCCGGGTCGTTCACCCCTCCACTTT TRBV12-3/TRBV12-4 once - TRBJ1-6
CAWSVLKHANYGYTF TGTGCCTGGAGTGTACTAAAACACGCGAACTATGGCTACACCTTC TRBV30 - - TRBJ1-2
CASSLLSTSYEQYF TGTGCCAGCAGCCTACTTTCCACCTCCTACGAGCAGTACTTC TRBV9 - - TRBJ2-7
CASSETSVGGELFF TGTGCCAGCAGCGAAACTAGCGTCGGCGGGGAGCTGTTTTTT TRBV9 - TRBD2 TRBJ2-2
CSGQPGQGKNIQYF TGCAGTGGTCAACCCGGACAGGGCAAAAACATTCAGTACTTC TRBV20-1 - TRBD1 TRBJ2-4
CASSWDGGYGYTF TGTGCCAGCAGCTGGGATGGGGGCTATGGCTACACCTTC TRBV7-9 - - TRBJ1-2
CASSLWGTVKTQYF TGTGCCAGCAGTTTATGGGGCACCGTGAAGACCCAGTACTTC TRBV28 - - TRBJ2-5
CAGCRPSRYEQYF TGCGCCGGTTGCAGACCCTCACGCTACGAGCAGTACTTC TRBV10-1 - - TRBJ2-7
CASSLATDTQYF TGCGCCAGCAGCTTGGCAACAGATACGCAGTATTTT TRBV5-1 once - TRBJ2-3
CAWTYRVDYGYTF TGTGCCTGGACTTACAGGGTGGACTATGGCTACACCTTC TRBV30 - - TRBJ1-2
CASSSLAGGYEQYF TGTGCCAGCAGCTCGCTAGCGGGAGGTTACGAGCAGTACTTC TRBV5-4 - TRBD2 TRBJ2-7
CASSSALEQYF TGTGCCAGCAGCTCCGCCCTCGAGCAGTACTTC TRBV7-9 - - TRBJ2-7
CASSFSQENEKLFF TGCGCCAGCAGCTTTTCACAGGAAAACGAAAAACTGTTTTTT TRBV5-1 - - TRBJ1-4
CASSVLLSGTPLGAFF TGTGCCAGCAGTGTCCTACTATCCGGGACGCCCCTGGGAGCTTTCTTT TRBV2 once - TRBJ1-1
CASSRQTGGATEAFF TGTGCCAGCAGCCGACAGACAGGAGGGGCCACTGAAGCTTTCTTT TRBV4-2 - - TRBJ1-1
CSASRLAGVETQYF TGCAGTGCTAGCCGGCTAGCGGGAGTGGAGACCCAGTACTTC TRBV20-1 few TRBD2 TRBJ2-5
CASSPAASTDTQYF TGTGCCAGCTCACCGGCAGCCTCCACAGATACGCAGTATTTT TRBV18 - - TRBJ2-3
CASSSGQENTEAFF TGTGCCAGCAGTTCCGGACAGGAGAACACTGAAGCTTTCTTT TRBV5-4 - TRBD1 TRBJ1-1
CASSLSRDAYGYTF TGTGCCAGCAGTTTATCGAGAGACGCCTATGGCTACACCTTC TRBV27 - - TRBJ1-2
CASSYSTSTDTQYF TGTGCCAGCAGTTACTCGACTAGCACAGATACGCAGTATTTT TRBV6-5 - - TRBJ2-3
CASSARLTSAYNEQFF TGTGCCAGCAGCGCGCGTCTGACTAGCGCGTACAATGAGCAGTTCTTC TRBV9 - TRBD2 TRBJ2-1
CASSHPAYNGYTF TGTGCCAGCAGCCACCCGGCATATAATGGCTACACCTTC TRBV11-2 - - TRBJ1-2
CAWVDTGANVLTF TGTGCCTGGGTGGATACTGGGGCCAACGTCCTGACTTTC TRBV30 - - TRBJ2-6
CASSQDPPGREQFF TGCGCCAGCAGCCAAGATCCGCCCGGGAGGGAGCAGTTCTTC TRBV4-1 - TRBD2 TRBJ2-1
CAISESPGSPLHF TGTGCCATCAGTGAGTCCCCGGGATCGCCCCTCCACTTT TRBV10-3 - - TRBJ1-6
CASSLNPFGLTHNEQFF TGTGCCAGCAGCTTAAACCCCTTCGGCTTGACCCACAATGAGCAGTTCTTC TRBV7-8 - - TRBJ2-1
CASSVGAGRNSPLHF TGTGCCAGCAGCGTAGGGGCAGGGAGGAATTCACCCCTCCACTTT TRBV9 - - TRBJ1-6
CASSQIAGAPEQYF TGTGCCAGCAGCCAGATAGCGGGAGCCCCCGAGCAGTACTTC TRBV3-1 - TRBD2 TRBJ2-7
CASSLSRGTVSSYEQYF TGTGCCAGCAGTTTATCCCGAGGGACCGTAAGCTCCTACGAGCAGTACTTC TRBV27 - - TRBJ2-7
CSALHRLAASYNEQFF TGCAGTGCTCTTCATAGACTAGCGGCCTCCTACAATGAGCAGTTCTTC TRBV20-1 once TRBD2 TRBJ2-1
CAWSVVLDEQFF TGTGCCTGGAGTGTAGTTCTCGATGAGCAGTTCTTC TRBV30 - - TRBJ2-1
CSARDWGTVAEAFF TGCAGTGCTAGAGATTGGGGGACAGTGGCTGAAGCTTTCTTT TRBV20-1 - TRBD1 TRBJ1-1
CASSLRGQGSNQPQHF TGTGCCAGCAGCTTGAGAGGACAGGGGAGCAATCAGCCCCAGCATTTT TRBV5-6 once TRBD1 TRBJ1-5
CASSDGGPGYTF TGTGCCAGCAGTGACGGGGGTCCTGGCTACACCTTC TRBV6-4 once - TRBJ1-2
CSAGTGGTAGAYNEQFF TGCAGTGCTGGGACAGGGGGAACAGCGGGTGCTTACAATGAGCAGTTCTTC TRBV20-1 - TRBD1 TRBJ2-1
CASSSQGGTDTQYF TGTGCCAGCAGCTCCCAGGGGGGCACAGATACGCAGTATTTT TRBV7-3 once TRBD1 TRBJ2-3
CSARASGRMDEQYF TGCAGTGCTAGGGCTAGCGGGAGGATGGACGAGCAGTACTTC TRBV20-1 - TRBD2 TRBJ2-7
CASSLHSPRTEAFF TGTGCCAGCAGCCTCCATTCACCCCGGACTGAAGCTTTCTTT TRBV7-9 once - TRBJ1-1
CSAPVRADTQYF TGCAGCGCCCCCGTTCGGGCAGATACGCAGTATTTT TRBV29-1 - - TRBJ2-3
CASSPAVATNYGYTF TGTGCCAGCAGCCCAGCGGTGGCCACTAACTATGGCTACACCTTC TRBV7-9 - - TRBJ1-2
CSARDRWVFAYGYTF TGCAGTGCTAGAGATCGTTGGGTCTTTGCCTATGGCTACACCTTC TRBV20-1 - - TRBJ1-2
CASSSGGGSYGYTF TGTGCCAGCAGTTCCGGCGGGGGCTCCTATGGCTACACCTTC TRBV28 - - TRBJ1-2
CAIGGTGSNQPQHF TGTGCCATCGGCGGGACAGGAAGCAATCAGCCCCAGCATTTT TRBV10-3 - TRBD1 TRBJ1-5
CASSFRSSYNEQFF TGTGCCAGCAGCTTCCGGAGCTCCTACAATGAGCAGTTCTTC TRBV5-4 - - TRBJ2-1
CSARRVLNTEAFF TGCAGTGCTCGCAGGGTTCTGAACACTGAAGCTTTCTTT TRBV20-1 - - TRBJ1-1
CAWSVLRFGGQETQYF TGTGCCTGGAGTGTACTCAGGTTTGGGGGACAAGAGACCCAGTACTTC TRBV30 - - TRBJ2-5
CASSPQGGAGNTIYF TGTGCCAGCTCACCGCAGGGAGGTGCTGGAAACACCATATATTTT TRBV18 - - TRBJ1-3
CASNRGAFQETQYF TGTGCCAGCAACCGGGGGGCCTTCCAAGAGACCCAGTACTTC TRBV12-3/TRBV12-4 - - TRBJ2-5
CASNNYGGGGTEAFF TGTGCCAGCAATAACTACGGAGGGGGGGGGACTGAAGCTTTCTTT TRBV28 - - TRBJ1-1